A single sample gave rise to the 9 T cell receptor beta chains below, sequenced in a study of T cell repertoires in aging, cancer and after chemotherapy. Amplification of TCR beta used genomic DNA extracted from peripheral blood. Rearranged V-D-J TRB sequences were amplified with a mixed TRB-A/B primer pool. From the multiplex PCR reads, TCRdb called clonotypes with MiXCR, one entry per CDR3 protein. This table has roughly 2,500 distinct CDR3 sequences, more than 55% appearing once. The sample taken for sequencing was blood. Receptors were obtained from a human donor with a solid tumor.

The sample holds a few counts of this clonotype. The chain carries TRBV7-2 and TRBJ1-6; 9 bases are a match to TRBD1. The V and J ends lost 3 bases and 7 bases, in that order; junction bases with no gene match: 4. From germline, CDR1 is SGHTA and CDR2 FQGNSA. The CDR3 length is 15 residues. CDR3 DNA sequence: TGTGCCAGCAGCTTGGGGACAGGGCAAAATTCACCCCTCCACTTT. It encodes CASSLGTGQNSPLHF.

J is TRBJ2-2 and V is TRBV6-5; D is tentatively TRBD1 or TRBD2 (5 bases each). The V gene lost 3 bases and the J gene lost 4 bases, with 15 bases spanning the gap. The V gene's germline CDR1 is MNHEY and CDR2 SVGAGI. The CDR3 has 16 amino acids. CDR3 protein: CASSYGLGRGTGELFF. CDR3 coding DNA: TGTGCCAGCAGTTATGGGCTGGGACGTGGCACCGGGGAGCTGTTTTTT.

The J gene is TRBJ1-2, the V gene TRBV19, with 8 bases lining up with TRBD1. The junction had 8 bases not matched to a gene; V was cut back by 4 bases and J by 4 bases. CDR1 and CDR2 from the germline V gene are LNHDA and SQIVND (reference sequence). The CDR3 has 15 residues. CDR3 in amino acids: CASSTVIDRGYGYTF. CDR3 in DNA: TGTGCCAGTAGTACCGTAATCGACAGGGGCTATGGCTACACCTTC.

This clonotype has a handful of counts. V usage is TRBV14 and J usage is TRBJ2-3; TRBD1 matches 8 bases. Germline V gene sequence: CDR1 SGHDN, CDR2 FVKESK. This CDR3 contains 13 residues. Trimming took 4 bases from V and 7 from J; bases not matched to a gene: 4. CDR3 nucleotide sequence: TGTGCCAGCAGCCCCCGGACAGGGTATACGCAGTATTTT. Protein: CASSPRTGYTQYF.

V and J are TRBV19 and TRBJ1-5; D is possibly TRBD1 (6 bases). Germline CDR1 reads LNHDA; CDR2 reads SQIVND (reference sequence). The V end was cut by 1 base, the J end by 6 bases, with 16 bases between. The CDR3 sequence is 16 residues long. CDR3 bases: TGTGCCAGTAGTATAGGTTGGACAGACGGAGGTCAGCCCCAGCATTTT. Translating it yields CASSIGWTDGGQPQHF.

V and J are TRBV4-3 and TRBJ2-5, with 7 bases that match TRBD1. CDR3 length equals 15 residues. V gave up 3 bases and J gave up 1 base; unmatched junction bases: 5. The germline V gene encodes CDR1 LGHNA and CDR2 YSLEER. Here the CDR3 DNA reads TGCGCCAGCAGCCATGAACGGACAGGCCAAGAGACCCAGTACTTC. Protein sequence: CASSHERTGQETQYF.

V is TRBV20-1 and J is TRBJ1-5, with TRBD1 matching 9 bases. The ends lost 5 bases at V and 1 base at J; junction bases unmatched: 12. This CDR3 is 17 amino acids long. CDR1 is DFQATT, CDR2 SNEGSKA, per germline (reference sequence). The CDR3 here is CSASRDRDVWSNQPQHF. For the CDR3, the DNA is TGCAGTGCTTCTCGGGACAGGGACGTGTGGAGCAATCAGCCCCAGCATTTT.

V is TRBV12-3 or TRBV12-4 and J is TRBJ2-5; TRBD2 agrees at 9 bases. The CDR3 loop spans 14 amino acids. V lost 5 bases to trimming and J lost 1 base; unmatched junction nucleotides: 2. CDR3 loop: CASSAGGTQETQYF. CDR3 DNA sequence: TGTGCCAGCAGTGCGGGGGGGACCCAAGAGACCCAGTACTTC.

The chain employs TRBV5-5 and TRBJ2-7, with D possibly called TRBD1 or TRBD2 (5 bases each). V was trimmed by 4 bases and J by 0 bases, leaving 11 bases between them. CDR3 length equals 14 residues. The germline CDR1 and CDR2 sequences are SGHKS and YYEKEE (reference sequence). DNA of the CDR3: TGTGCCAGCAGCCTAGGGACCACCTCCTACGAGCAGTACTTC. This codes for CASSLGTTSYEQYF.